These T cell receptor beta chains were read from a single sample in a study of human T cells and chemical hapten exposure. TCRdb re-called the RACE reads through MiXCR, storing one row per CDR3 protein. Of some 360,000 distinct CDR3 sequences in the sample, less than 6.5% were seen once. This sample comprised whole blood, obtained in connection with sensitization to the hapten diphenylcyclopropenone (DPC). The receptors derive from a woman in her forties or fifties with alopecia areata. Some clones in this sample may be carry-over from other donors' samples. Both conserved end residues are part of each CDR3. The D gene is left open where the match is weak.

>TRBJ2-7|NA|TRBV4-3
CASSRRSAYEQYF
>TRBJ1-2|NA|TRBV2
CASDGSEIYGYTF
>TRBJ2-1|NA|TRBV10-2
CASSPATYNEQFF
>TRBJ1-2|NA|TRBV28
CASSPGLLNYGYTF
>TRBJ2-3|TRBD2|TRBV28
CASSVAGDRTDTQYF
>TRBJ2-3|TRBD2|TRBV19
CASQLAGGTDTQYF
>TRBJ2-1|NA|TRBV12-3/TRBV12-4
CASIQGGRYNEQFF
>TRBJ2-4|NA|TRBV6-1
CASSGTSSSGDIQYF
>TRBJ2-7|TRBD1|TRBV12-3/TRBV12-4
CASGDRVSYEQYF
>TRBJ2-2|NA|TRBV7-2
CASSFGPRGANTGELFF
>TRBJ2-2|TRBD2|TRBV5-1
CASSASGSGELFF